This is a list of T cell receptor beta chains from one sample in a study of T cells in Graves' hyperthyroidism and ophthalmopathy. TCRdb re-called the multiplex PCR reads through MiXCR, storing one row per CDR3 protein. The profile shows 490,000 or so distinct CDR3 sequences, around 15% of them singletons. The sequencing sample was made of blood. The receptor set was obtained from a woman in her thirties with Graves' ophthalmopathy. CDR3s include the opening cysteine and the closing phenylalanine or tryptophan. Fields, in order: V gene, clone size, J gene, D gene, CDR3 protein, CDR3 DNA. D genes are given only for firm matches. Clone size is not always given. Where it is, it says once, few, many or a class for expanded clones.

>TRBV5-6|NA|TRBJ2-1|TRBD1
CASSWDQGADSYNEQFF
TGTGCCAGCAGCTGGGACCAGGGGGCGGACTCCTACAATGAGCAGTTCTTC
>TRBV12-5|NA|TRBJ2-3|NA
CASGFSHRTDTQYF
TGTGCTAGTGGTTTCAGTCACCGCACAGATACGCAGTATTTT
>TRBV11-2|many|TRBJ2-1|TRBD2
CASSPLAGIHEQFF
TGTGCCAGCAGCCCGTTAGCGGGAATTCATGAGCAGTTCTTC
>TRBV7-2|many|TRBJ2-7|TRBD2
CASSLGSWLAGGLASDEQYF
TGTGCCAGCAGCTTAGGGTCGTGGCTAGCGGGAGGCCTCGCTTCGGACGAGCAGTACTTC
>TRBV15|many|TRBJ1-2|NA
CATSREAGGNYGYTF
TGTGCCACCAGCAGAGAGGCCGGGGGGAACTATGGCTACACCTTC
>TRBV28|NA|TRBJ1-3|NA
CASSFDTPFSGNTIYF
TGTGCCAGCAGTTTTGACACTCCTTTCTCTGGAAACACCATATATTTT
>TRBV11-2|few|TRBJ2-5|TRBD1
CASSDDRGVVYF
TGTGCCAGCAGCGATGACAGGGGAGTTGTGTACTTC
>TRBV12-3/TRBV12-4|many|TRBJ2-3|TRBD2
CASSLNAGLAADTQYF
TGTGCCAGCAGTTTAAACGCGGGACTAGCGGCAGATACGCAGTATTTT
>TRBV12-3/TRBV12-4|many|TRBJ1-5|NA
CASSPLQGYNQPQHF
TGTGCCAGCAGCCCCCTCCAGGGTTACAATCAGCCCCAGCATTTT
>TRBV7-8|NA|TRBJ2-5|NA
CASSPQRLGRETQYF
TGTGCCAGCAGCCCTCAAAGACTAGGGCGGGAGACCCAGTACTTC
>TRBV20-1|NA|TRBJ2-5|NA
CSAGALRYQETQYF
TGCAGTGCTGGAGCCCTCCGGTACCAAGAGACCCAGTACTTC
>TRBV6-1|NA|TRBJ2-7|TRBD2
CASNRGTSGIVDEQYF
TGTGCCAGCAACCGCGGGACTAGCGGGATTGTAGACGAGCAGTACTTC
>TRBV3-1|many|TRBJ2-3|TRBD2
CASSRRTSGSGTDTQYF
TGTGCCAGCAGCCGACGGACTAGCGGGAGTGGCACAGATACGCAGTATTTT
>TRBV7-8|many|TRBJ1-6|NA
CASSPNPTPTYNSPLHF
TGTGCCAGCAGCCCAAACCCGACACCGACCTATAATTCACCCCTCCACTTT
>TRBV10-3|NA|TRBJ2-7|TRBD1
CAISEVLDRGSEQYF
TGTGCCATCAGTGAAGTCCTGGACAGGGGTAGCGAGCAGTACTTC
>TRBV28|many|TRBJ2-5|NA
CASSLEGPETQYF
TGTGCCAGCAGTTTGGAGGGACCCGAGACCCAGTACTTC